A selection of T cell receptor beta chains follows, all from one sample in a study of Graves' ophthalmopathy and Graves' hyperthyroidism. TCRdb re-derived calls from the multiplex PCR reads in MiXCR, one entry per CDR3 protein. The sample shows 600,000 to 950,000 distinct CDR3 sequences, 35% to 50% of them seen only once. Sequences were obtained from peripheral blood. Receptors were obtained from an adult man with Graves' ophthalmopathy. Each CDR3 is given with its conserved first and last residue. A D gene is named only where the DNA matches it firmly. The size field is filled for only some rows; it gives once, few, many or a size class.

cdr3_nt: TGTGCCAGCAGCAGCGGATGGACTAGCGGCGAGACCCAGTACTTC
cdr3_aa: CASSSGWTSGETQYF
d_call: TRBD2
v_call: TRBV2
j_call: TRBJ2-5
clone_size: .

cdr3_nt: TGTGCCAGCAGTGAAGCGCTTCAGGGGGCGTATGGCTACACCTTC
cdr3_aa: CASSEALQGAYGYTF
d_call: TRBD1
v_call: TRBV2
j_call: TRBJ1-2
clone_size: .

cdr3_nt: TGCAGTGCTAGTGCCGGGACAAGACCTGAAAAACTGTTTTTT
cdr3_aa: CSASAGTRPEKLFF
d_call: .
v_call: TRBV20-1
j_call: TRBJ1-4
clone_size: few

cdr3_nt: TGTGCCAGCAGTGAAGCGCGAAGGGGGGGGCAGCCCCAGCATTTT
cdr3_aa: CASSEARRGGQPQHF
d_call: .
v_call: TRBV2
j_call: TRBJ1-5
clone_size: few

cdr3_nt: TGTGCCAGCAGCTTGGGAGTAGGGACGTATAGCAATCAGCCCCAGCATTTT
cdr3_aa: CASSLGVGTYSNQPQHF
d_call: .
v_call: TRBV5-5
j_call: TRBJ1-5
clone_size: .

cdr3_nt: TGCAGCGTCAACCTTGGAAACACCTTC
cdr3_aa: CSVNLGNTF
d_call: .
v_call: TRBV29-1
j_call: TRBJ1-2
clone_size: .

cdr3_nt: TGTGCCAGCAGTTTAGTTGGACTAGCGGGAGATAAAGAGACCCAGTACTTC
cdr3_aa: CASSLVGLAGDKETQYF
d_call: TRBD2
v_call: TRBV12-3/TRBV12-4
j_call: TRBJ2-5
clone_size: many

cdr3_nt: TGCGCCAGCAGCGCACGGGGGCCTAGGGGTGAAAAACTGTTTTTT
cdr3_aa: CASSARGPRGEKLFF
d_call: .
v_call: TRBV5-1
j_call: TRBJ1-4
clone_size: .

cdr3_nt: TGTGCCAGCAGTTACACCGGACAGTACTATGGCTACACCTTC
cdr3_aa: CASSYTGQYYGYTF
d_call: .
v_call: TRBV25-1
j_call: TRBJ1-2
clone_size: few

cdr3_nt: TGTGCCACCAGCAGAGATCCTGGTGGGGGGGCGTCTGGAAACACCATATATTTT
cdr3_aa: CATSRDPGGGASGNTIYF
d_call: .
v_call: TRBV15
j_call: TRBJ1-3
clone_size: many

cdr3_nt: TGTGCCAGCAGTTATCTACAGGGGGCTGGGGCCAACGTCCTGACTTTC
cdr3_aa: CASSYLQGAGANVLTF
d_call: TRBD1
v_call: TRBV12-3/TRBV12-4
j_call: TRBJ2-6
clone_size: .

cdr3_nt: TGTGCCAGTAACCCGACAGGGCCTAAGACTGTCGGCTACACCTTC
cdr3_aa: CASNPTGPKTVGYTF
d_call: TRBD1
v_call: TRBV19
j_call: TRBJ1-2
clone_size: few

cdr3_nt: TGTGCCAGCAGATTTACAGCGTCTGGGGCCAACGTCCTGACTTTC
cdr3_aa: CASRFTASGANVLTF
d_call: .
v_call: TRBV6-8
j_call: TRBJ2-6
clone_size: few

cdr3_nt: TGTGCCTGGAGGCGGGAGGGGAATGAAAAACTGTTTTTT
cdr3_aa: CAWRREGNEKLFF
d_call: .
v_call: TRBV10-3
j_call: TRBJ1-4
clone_size: .

cdr3_nt: TGTGCCAGCAGCTCGGGACAGGTCTACTCCTACGAGCAGTACTTC
cdr3_aa: CASSSGQVYSYEQYF
d_call: TRBD1
v_call: TRBV7-9
j_call: TRBJ2-7
clone_size: many

cdr3_nt: TGTGCCAGCAGCCAAACTTCGACAGGCTCTGGAAACACCATATATTTT
cdr3_aa: CASSQTSTGSGNTIYF
d_call: .
v_call: TRBV16
j_call: TRBJ1-3
clone_size: many

cdr3_nt: TGCAGCCAAGATCCGACCACGAGCGAGCAGTACTTC
cdr3_aa: CSQDPTTSEQYF
d_call: .
v_call: TRBV29-1
j_call: TRBJ2-7
clone_size: .

cdr3_nt: TGCAGCGGAACCCAGGGGGCTCTCTCTGGAAACACCATATATTTT
cdr3_aa: CSGTQGALSGNTIYF
d_call: TRBD1
v_call: TRBV29-1
j_call: TRBJ1-3
clone_size: few

cdr3_nt: TGTGCCAGCAGCTTAGGAGGGACAGGGCATTCACCCCTCCACTTT
cdr3_aa: CASSLGGTGHSPLHF
d_call: TRBD1
v_call: TRBV7-2
j_call: TRBJ1-6
clone_size: .

cdr3_nt: TGTGCCAGCAGCCAAGGAACAGGCCCCACTGAAGCTTTCTTT
cdr3_aa: CASSQGTGPTEAFF
d_call: .
v_call: TRBV9
j_call: TRBJ1-1
clone_size: .

cdr3_nt: TGCAGCTTTCACGGGACTCTCCAAGAGACCCAGTACTTC
cdr3_aa: CSFHGTLQETQYF
d_call: .
v_call: TRBV29-1
j_call: TRBJ2-5
clone_size: many

cdr3_nt: TGTGCCAGCAGCACGGGGACAGAGTATAGCAATCAGCCCCAGCATTTT
cdr3_aa: CASSTGTEYSNQPQHF
d_call: TRBD1
v_call: TRBV7-8
j_call: TRBJ1-5
clone_size: .

cdr3_nt: TGTGCCAGCACCACGGGCAGGGAGGAGACCCAGTACTTC
cdr3_aa: CASTTGREETQYF
d_call: .
v_call: TRBV6-5
j_call: TRBJ2-5
clone_size: few

cdr3_nt: TGTGCCACCAGCAGAGATCTGGCAGGTTATGAAAAACTGTTTTTT
cdr3_aa: CATSRDLAGYEKLFF
d_call: .
v_call: TRBV15
j_call: TRBJ1-4
clone_size: .

cdr3_nt: TGTGCCAGCAGCTCACGGACAGGGAGCGTTGAAGCTTTCTTT
cdr3_aa: CASSSRTGSVEAFF
d_call: TRBD1
v_call: TRBV7-8
j_call: TRBJ1-1
clone_size: .